This TCR beta chain is from a study of T cell responses to AZD1222 COVID-19 vaccine. Study results and caveats: Repertoire samples came only from after the peak T cell response.

The CDR3 covers 14 residues. V was pared by 5 bases and J by 4 bases, with 6 bases of the junction left unmatched. The V gene's germline CDR1 is SGHAT and CDR2 FQNNGV. Sequencing used immunoSEQ multiplex PCR; TCRdb keeps in-frame clones, though not all of them. The sample has some 120,000 clones, around 90% seen once. Of note for this clone: Its specificity is not known.

The TCR originated in an adult in good health. The V gene is TRBV11-2, the J gene TRBJ1-1; 8 positions match TRBD1. Sequencing used peripheral blood, obtained on day 0 of AZD1222 vaccination. CDR3 nucleotides: TGTGCCAGCAGCCCGGACAGGGACGGCACTGAAGCTTTCTTT. This translates into CASSPDRDGTEAFF.